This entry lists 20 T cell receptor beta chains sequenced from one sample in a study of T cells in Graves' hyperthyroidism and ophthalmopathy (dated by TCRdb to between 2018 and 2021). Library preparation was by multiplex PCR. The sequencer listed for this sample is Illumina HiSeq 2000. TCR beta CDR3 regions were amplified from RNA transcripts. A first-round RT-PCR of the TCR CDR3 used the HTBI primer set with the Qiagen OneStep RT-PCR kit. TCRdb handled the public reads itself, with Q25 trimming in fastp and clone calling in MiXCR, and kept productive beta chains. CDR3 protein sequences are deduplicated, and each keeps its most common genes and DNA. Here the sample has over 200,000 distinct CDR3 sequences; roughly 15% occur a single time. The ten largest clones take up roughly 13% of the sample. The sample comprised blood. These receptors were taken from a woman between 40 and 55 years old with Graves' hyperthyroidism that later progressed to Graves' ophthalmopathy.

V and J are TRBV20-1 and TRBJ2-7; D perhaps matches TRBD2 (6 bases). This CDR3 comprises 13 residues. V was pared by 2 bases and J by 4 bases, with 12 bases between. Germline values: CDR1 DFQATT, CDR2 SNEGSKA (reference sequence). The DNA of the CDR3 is TGCAGTGCTAGATACCGGGGGACTTACGAGCAGTACTTC. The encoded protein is CSARYRGTYEQYF.

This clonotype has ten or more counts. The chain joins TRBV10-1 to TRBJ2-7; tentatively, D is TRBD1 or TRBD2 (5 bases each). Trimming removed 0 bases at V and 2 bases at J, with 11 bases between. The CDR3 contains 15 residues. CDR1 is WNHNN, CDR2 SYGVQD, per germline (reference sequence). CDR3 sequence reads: CASSESGETPYEQYF. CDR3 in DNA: TGCGCCAGCAGTGAGTCGGGGGAGACCCCCTACGAGCAGTACTTC.

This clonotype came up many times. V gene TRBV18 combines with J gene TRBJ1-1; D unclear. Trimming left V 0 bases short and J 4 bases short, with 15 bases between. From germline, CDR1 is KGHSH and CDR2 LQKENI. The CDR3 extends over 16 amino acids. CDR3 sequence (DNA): TGTGCCAGCTCACCACCTTATAACCCGGGGTTCACTGAAGCTTTCTTT. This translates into CASSPPYNPGFTEAFF.

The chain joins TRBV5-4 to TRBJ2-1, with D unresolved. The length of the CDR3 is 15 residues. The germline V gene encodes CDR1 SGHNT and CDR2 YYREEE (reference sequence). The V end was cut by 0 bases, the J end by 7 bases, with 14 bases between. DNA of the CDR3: TGTGCCAGCAGCTTGGGTTTTCGGGCTGTGAATGAGCAGTTCTTC. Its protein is CASSLGFRAVNEQFF. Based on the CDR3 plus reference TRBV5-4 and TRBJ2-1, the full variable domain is ETGVTQSPTHLIKTRGQQVTLRCSSQSGHNTVSWYQQALGQGPQFIFQYYREEENGRGNFPPRFSGLQFPNYSSELNVNALELDDSALYLCASSLGFRAVNEQFFGPGTRLTVL.

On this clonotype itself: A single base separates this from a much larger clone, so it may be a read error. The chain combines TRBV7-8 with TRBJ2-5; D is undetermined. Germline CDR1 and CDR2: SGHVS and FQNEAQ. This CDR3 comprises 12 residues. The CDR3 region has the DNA TGTGCCAGCAGCTTAGACTCTGAGACCCAGCACTTC. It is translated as CASSLDSETQHF.

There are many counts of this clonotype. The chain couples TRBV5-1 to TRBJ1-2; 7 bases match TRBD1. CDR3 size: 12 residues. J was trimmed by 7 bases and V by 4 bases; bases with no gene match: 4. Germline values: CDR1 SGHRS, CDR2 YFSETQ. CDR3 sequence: CASSNDRAGYTF. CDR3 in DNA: TGCGCCAGCAGCAACGACAGGGCTGGCTACACCTTC. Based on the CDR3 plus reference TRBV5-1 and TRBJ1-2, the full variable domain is KAGVTQTPRYLIKTRGQQVTLSCSPISGHRSVSWYQQTPGQGLQFLFEYFSETQRNKGNFPGRFSGRQFSNSRSEMNVSTLELGDSALYLCASSNDRAGYTFGSGTRLTVV.

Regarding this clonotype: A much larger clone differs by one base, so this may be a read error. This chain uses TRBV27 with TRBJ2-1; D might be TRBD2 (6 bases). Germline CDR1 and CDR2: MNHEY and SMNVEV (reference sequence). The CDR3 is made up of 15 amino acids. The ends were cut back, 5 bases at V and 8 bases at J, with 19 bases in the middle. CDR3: CASSNGRGVADEQFF. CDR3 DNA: TGTGCCAGCAGTAACGGGAGAGGGGTTGCAGATGAGCAGTTCTTC.

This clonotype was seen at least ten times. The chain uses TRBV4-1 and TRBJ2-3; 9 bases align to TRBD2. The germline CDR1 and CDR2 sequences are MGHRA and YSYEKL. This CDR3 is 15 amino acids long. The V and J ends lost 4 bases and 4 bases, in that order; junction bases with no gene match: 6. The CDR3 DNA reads TGCGCCAGCAGCCTGTTAGCGGGAGCATCAGATACGCAGTATTTT. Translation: CASSLLAGASDTQYF.

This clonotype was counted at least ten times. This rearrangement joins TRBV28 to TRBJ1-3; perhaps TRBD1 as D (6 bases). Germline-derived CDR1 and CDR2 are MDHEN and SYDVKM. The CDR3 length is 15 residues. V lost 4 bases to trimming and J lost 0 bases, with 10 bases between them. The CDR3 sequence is CASSSETGSGNTIYF. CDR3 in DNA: TGTGCCAGCAGTTCGGAGACAGGCTCTGGAAACACCATATATTTT.

CDR3 bases: TGTCCCAACGAAGTTGGCCGGCCCTACGAGCAGTACTTC. This translates into CPNEVGRPYEQYF. The chain couples TRBV6-1 to TRBJ2-7, with no clear D. Germline loops: CDR1 MNHNS, CDR2 SASEGT. This CDR3 has 13 residues.

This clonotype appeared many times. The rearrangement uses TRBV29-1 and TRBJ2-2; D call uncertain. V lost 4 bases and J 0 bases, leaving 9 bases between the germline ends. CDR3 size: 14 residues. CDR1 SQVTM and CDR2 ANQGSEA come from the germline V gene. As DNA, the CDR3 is TGCAGCGTTGTGCAGGCCGCGAACACCGGGGAGCTGTTTTTT. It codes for CSVVQAANTGELFF.

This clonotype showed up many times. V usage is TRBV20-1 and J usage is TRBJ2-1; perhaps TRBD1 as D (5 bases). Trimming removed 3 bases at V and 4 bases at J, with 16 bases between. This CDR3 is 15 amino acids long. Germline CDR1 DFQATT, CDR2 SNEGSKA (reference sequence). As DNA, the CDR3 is TGCAGTGCTAGCTGGGGCAGGGTCTCTTACAATGAGCAGTTCTTC. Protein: CSASWGRVSYNEQFF.

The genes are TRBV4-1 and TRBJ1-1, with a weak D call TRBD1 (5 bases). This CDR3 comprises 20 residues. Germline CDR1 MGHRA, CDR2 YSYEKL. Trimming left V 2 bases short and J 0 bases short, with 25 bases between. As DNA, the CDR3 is TGCGCCAGCAGCCAATCTCGGGGGGGATTTTTCGGGAACATGAACACTGAAGCTTTCTTT. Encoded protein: CASSQSRGGFFGNMNTEAFF.

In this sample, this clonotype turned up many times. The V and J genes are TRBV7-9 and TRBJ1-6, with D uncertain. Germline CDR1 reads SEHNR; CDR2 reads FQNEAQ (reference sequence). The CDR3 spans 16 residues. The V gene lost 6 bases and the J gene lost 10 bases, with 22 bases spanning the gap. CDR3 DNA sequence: TGTGCCAGCAGTTCCTCGTCGGGCAGTTTGGGATCACCCCTCCACTTT. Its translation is CASSSSSGSLGSPLHF.

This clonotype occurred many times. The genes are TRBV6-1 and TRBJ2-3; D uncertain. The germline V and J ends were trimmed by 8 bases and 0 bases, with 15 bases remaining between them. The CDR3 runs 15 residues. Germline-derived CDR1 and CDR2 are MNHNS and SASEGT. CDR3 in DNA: TGTGCCAGCGTGGTGGGCGGAACTAGCACAGATACGCAGTATTTT. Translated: CASVVGGTSTDTQYF.

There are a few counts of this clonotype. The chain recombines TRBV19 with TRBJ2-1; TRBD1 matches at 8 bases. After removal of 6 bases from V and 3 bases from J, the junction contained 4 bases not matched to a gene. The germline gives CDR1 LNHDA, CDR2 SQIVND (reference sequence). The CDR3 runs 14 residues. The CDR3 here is CASSRQGLYNEQFF. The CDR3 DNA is TGTGCCAGTAGCCGACAGGGGCTCTACAATGAGCAGTTCTTC.

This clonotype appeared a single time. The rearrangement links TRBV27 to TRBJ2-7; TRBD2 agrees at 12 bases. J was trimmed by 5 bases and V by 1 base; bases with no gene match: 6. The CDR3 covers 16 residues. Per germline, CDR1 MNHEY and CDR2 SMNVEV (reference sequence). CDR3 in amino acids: CASSLLRLAGVDEQYF. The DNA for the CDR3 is TGTGCCAGCAGTTTATTGAGACTAGCGGGAGTAGACGAGCAGTACTTC.

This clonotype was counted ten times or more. In DNA form, the CDR3 reads TGTGCCAGCAGCCAGGACAGGGGGGCAGATACGCAGTATTTT. It translates to CASSQDRGADTQYF. V gene TRBV7-3 combines with J gene TRBJ2-3; 10 nucleotides match TRBD1. The CDR3 is 14 amino acids. J gave up 4 bases and V 5 bases, and 3 bases lay outside the gene matches. Germline CDR1 and CDR2: SGHTA and FQGTGA.

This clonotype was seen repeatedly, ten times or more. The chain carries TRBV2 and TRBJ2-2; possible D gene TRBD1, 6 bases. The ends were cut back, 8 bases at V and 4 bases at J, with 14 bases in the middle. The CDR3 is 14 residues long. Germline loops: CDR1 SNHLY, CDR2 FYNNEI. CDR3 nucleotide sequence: TGTGCCAGCGGAGCAGTCAGGGGCACCGGGGAGCTGTTTTTT. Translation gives CASGAVRGTGELFF. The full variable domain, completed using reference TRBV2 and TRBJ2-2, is EPEVTQTPSHQVTQMGQEVILRCVPISNHLYFYWYRQILGQKVEFLVSFYNNEISEKSEIFDDQFSVERPDGSNFTLKIRSTKLEDSAMYFCASGAVRGTGELFFGEGSRLTVL.

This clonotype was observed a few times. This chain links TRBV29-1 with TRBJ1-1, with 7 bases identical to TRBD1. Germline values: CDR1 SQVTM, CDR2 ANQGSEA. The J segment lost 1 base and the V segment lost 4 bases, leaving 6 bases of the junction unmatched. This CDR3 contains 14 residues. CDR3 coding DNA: TGCAGCGTTGCCCCTCGGACAGGGAACACTGAAGCTTTCTTT. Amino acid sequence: CSVAPRTGNTEAFF.